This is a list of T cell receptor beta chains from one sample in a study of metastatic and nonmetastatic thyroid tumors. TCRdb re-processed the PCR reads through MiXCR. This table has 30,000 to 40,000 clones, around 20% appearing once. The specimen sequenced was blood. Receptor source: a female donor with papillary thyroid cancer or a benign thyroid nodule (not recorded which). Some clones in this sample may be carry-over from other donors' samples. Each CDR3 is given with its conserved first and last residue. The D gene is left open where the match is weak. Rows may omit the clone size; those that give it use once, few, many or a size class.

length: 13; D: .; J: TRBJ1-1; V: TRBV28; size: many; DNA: TGTGCCAGCAGTTTATCGGGGGGAGGTGAAGCTTTCTTT; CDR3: CASSLSGGGEAFF
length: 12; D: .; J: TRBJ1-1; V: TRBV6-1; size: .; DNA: TGTGCCAGCGGTGAATGGGTGTTTAGAGCTTTCTTT; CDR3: CASGEWVFRAFF
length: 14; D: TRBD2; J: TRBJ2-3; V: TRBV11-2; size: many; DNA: TGTGCCAGCAGCCGACTAGCTCCCACAGATACGCAGTATTTT; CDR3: CASSRLAPTDTQYF
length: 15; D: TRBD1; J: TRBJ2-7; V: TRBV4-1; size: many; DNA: TGCGCCAGCAGCCAAGTAGGACAGGGCGTCTACGAGCAGTACTTC; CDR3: CASSQVGQGVYEQYF
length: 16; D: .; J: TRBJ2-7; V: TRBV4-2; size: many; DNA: TGTGCCAGCAGCCGAGAGGGTGGTAGCGGAAACTACGAGCAGTACTTC; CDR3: CASSREGGSGNYEQYF
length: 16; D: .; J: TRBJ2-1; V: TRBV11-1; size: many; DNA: TGTGCCAGCAGCCCCCGCTTTCGAGGCTTCTACAATGAGCAGTTCTTC; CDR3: CASSPRFRGFYNEQFF
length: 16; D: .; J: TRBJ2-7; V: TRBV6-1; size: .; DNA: TGTGCCAGCAGTGAAAGCCCAGGGTTCGGGCTCTACGAGCAGTACTTC; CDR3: CASSESPGFGLYEQYF
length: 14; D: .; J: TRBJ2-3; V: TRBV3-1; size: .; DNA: TGTGCCAGTAGACCCCGGGACAGCACAGATACGCAGTATTTT; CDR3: CASRPRDSTDTQYF
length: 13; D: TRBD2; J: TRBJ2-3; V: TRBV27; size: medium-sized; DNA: TGTGCCAGCTTTGCGGGAGCTTCAGATACGCAGTATTTT; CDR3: CASFAGASDTQYF
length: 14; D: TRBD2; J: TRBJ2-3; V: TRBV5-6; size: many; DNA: TGTGCCAGCAGTTTAGCGGGAGGGCAAGATACGCAGTATTTT; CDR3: CASSLAGGQDTQYF
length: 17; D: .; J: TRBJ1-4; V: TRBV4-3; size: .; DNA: TGCGCCAGCAGCCAAGAGATGTCGACAGCAACTAATGAAAAACTGTTTTTT; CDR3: CASSQEMSTATNEKLFF
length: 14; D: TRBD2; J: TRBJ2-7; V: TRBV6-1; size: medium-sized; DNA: TGTGCCAGCAGGAAGTTAGCGGGGTCCTACGAGCAGTACTTC; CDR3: CASRKLAGSYEQYF
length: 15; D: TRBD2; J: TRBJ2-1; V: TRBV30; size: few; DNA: TGTGCCTGGAGAGTACTAGCGGGAGTTGGCAATGAGCAGTTCTTC; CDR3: CAWRVLAGVGNEQFF
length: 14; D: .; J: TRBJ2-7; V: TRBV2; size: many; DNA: TGTGCCAGCAGTGAAAGCAGACAGACCTACGAGCAGTACTTC; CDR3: CASSESRQTYEQYF
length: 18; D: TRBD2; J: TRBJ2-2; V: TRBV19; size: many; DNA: TGTGCCAGTCGGATGCGGGAGAGCCTCGGGATTTCAGACGGGGAGCTGTTTTTT; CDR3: CASRMRESLGISDGELFF
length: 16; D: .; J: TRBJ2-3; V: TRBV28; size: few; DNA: TGTGCCAGCAGTTTGGAGGCGGGCTGGTACACATATACGCAGTATTTT; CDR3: CASSLEAGWYTYTQYF
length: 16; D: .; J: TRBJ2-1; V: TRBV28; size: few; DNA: TGTGCCAGCATTTCCGTTCTATCGCCCTCCTACAATGAGCAGTTCTTC; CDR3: CASISVLSPSYNEQFF
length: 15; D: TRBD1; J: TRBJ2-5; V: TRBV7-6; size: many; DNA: TGTGCCAGCAGCCCGATGACAGGGTTTGGGGAGACCCAGTACTTC; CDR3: CASSPMTGFGETQYF
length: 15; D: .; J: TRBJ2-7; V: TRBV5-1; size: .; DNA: TGCGCCAGCAGCTTCGCCAACCTGGGGGCGGACGAGCAGTACTTC; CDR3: CASSFANLGADEQYF
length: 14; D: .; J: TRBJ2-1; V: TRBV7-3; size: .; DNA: TGTTCCAGCAGCTTAACGGGCAGGCTCGATGAGCAGTTCTTC; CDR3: CSSSLTGRLDEQFF
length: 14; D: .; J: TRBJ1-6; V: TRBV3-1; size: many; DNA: TGTGCCAGCAGCCGGGACCCCCGGTATTCACCCCTCCACTTT; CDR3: CASSRDPRYSPLHF
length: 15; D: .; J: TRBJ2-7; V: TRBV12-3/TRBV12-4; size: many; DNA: TGTGCCAGCAGCAATAGGGACGGGAGCGTAGGCGAGCAGTACTTC; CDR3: CASSNRDGSVGEQYF
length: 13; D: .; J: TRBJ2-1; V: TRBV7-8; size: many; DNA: TGTGCCAGCAGCACCTCGTTGGGCAATGAGCAGTTCTTC; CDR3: CASSTSLGNEQFF
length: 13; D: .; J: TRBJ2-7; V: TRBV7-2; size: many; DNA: TGTGCCAGCAGCCCGAGTACGCCCTACGAGCAGTACTTC; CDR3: CASSPSTPYEQYF
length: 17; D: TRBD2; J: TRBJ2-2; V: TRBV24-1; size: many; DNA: TGTGCCACCAGTGACTCCGGACTAGCGTCGGTCACCGGGGAGCTGTTTTTT; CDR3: CATSDSGLASVTGELFF
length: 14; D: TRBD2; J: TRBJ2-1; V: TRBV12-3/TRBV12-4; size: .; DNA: TGTGCCAGCATTCTAGCGGGAGGGGATAATGAGCAGTTCTTC; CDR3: CASILAGGDNEQFF
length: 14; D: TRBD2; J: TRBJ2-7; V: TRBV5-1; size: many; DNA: TGCGCCAGCAGCCTAGCGGGGGCGACCTACGAGCAGTACTTC; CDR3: CASSLAGATYEQYF
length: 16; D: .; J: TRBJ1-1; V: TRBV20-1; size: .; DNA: TGCAGTGCTGTGCCCTCCGGTACAGGGAGGGGGACTGAAGCTTTCTTT; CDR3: CSAVPSGTGRGTEAFF
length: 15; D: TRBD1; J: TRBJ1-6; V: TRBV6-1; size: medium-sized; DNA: TGTGCCAGCACTGGACAGGGGGTCCATAATTCACCCCTCCACTTT; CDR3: CASTGQGVHNSPLHF
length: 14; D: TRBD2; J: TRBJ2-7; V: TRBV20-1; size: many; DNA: TGCAGTGCTAGAGATAACGGGAGGGCCTACGAGCAGTACTTC; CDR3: CSARDNGRAYEQYF
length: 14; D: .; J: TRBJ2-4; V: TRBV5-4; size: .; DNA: TGTGCCAGCAGCTTTCCCAGCACCAAAAACATTCAGTACTTC; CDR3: CASSFPSTKNIQYF
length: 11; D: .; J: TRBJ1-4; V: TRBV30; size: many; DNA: TGTGCCTGGAGTATAAGGGAAAAACTGTTTTTT; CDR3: CAWSIREKLFF
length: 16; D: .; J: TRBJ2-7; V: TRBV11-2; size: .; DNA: TGTGCCAGCAGCTCTCAACCCCGAACCTTCAACTACGAGCAGTACTTC; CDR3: CASSSQPRTFNYEQYF
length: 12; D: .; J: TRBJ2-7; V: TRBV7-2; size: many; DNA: TGTGCCAGCAGCTTAGCCGGGGCACCGGCCTACTTC; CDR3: CASSLAGAPAYF
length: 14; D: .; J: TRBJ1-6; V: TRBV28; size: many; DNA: TGTGCCAGCAGCCTCAGACAGACCTCCGAAGCCCTCCACTTT; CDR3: CASSLRQTSEALHF
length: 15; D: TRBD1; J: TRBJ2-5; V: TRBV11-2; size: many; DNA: TGTGCCAGCAGCCAAGGACAGGGGGCGGGGGAGACCCAGTACTTC; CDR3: CASSQGQGAGETQYF
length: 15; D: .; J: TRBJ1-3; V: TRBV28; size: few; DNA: TGTGCCAGCTTGGGGGGCGACAGGACTGGAAACACCATATATTTT; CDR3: CASLGGDRTGNTIYF
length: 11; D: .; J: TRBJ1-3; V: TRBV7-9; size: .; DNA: TGTGCCAGCGGCGGGGGAAACACCATATATTTT; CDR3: CASGGGNTIYF
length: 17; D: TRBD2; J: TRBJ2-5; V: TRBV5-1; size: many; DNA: TGCGCCAGCAGCCCCGGGGCCGGGACTAGCAGTAAAGAGACCCAGTACTTC; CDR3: CASSPGAGTSSKETQYF
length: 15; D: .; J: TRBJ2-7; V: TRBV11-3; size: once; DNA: TGTGCCAGCAGCTTAGAGAACAGGGCCCCCTACGAGCAGTACTTC; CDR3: CASSLENRAPYEQYF
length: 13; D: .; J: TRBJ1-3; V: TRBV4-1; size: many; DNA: TGCGCCAGCAGCCAAGTCCCAGGAAACACCATATATTTT; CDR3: CASSQVPGNTIYF
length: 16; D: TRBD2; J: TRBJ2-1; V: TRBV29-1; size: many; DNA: TGCAGCGTTGACGGACTAGCGGGAGTTTGGGGCAATGAGCAGTTCTTC; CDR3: CSVDGLAGVWGNEQFF